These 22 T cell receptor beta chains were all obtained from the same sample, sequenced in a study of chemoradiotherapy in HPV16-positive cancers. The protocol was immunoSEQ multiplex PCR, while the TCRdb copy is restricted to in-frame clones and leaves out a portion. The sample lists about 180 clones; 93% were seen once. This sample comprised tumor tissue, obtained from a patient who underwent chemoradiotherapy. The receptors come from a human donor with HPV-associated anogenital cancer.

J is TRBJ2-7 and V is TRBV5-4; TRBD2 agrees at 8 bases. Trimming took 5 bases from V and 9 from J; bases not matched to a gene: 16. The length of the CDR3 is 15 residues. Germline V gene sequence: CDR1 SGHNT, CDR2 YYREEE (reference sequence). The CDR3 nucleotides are TGTGCCAGCAGAATGGGCACCAGCGGGAGTAGTGTGCAGTACTTC. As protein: CASRMGTSGSSVQYF.

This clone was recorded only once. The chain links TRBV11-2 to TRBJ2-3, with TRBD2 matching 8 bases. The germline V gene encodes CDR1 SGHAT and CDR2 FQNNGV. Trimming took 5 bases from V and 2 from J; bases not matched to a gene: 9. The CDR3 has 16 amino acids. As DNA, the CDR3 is TGTGCCAGCAGCCCCTGGCCGGGACTAGTCACAGATACGCAGTATTTT. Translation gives CASSPWPGLVTDTQYF. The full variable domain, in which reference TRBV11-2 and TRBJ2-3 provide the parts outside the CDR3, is EAGVAQSPRYKIIEKRQSVAFWCNPISGHATLYWYQQILGQGPKLLIQFQNNGVVDDSQLPKDRFSAERLKGVDSTLKIQPAKLEDSAVYLCASSPWPGLVTDTQYFGPGTRLTVL.

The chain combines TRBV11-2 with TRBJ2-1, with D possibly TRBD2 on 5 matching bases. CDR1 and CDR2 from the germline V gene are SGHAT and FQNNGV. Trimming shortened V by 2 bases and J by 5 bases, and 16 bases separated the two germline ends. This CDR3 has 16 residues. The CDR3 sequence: CASSLFTGTLHNEQFF. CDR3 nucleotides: TGTGCCAGCAGCTTATTTACGGGAACACTACACAATGAGCAGTTCTTC.

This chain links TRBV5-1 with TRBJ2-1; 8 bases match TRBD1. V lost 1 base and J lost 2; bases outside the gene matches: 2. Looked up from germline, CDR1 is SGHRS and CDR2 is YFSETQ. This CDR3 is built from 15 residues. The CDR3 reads CASSLQGAPYNEQFF. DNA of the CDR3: TGCGCCAGCAGCTTGCAGGGGGCCCCCTACAATGAGCAGTTCTTC.

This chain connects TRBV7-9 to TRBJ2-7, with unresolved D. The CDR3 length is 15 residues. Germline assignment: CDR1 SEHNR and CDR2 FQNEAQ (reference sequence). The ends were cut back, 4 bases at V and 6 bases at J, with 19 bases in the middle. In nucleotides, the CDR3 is TGTGCCAGCAGCTCCAACCCCACCTCAGTCGGCGAGCAGTACTTC. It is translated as CASSSNPTSVGEQYF.

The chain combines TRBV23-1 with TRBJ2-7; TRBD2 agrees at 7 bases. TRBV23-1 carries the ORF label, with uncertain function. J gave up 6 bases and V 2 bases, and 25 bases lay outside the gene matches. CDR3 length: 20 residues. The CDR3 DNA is TGCGCCAGCAGTCAACCCCTAGCGGATGTTGACTACTCTCCTTCTCGCGAGCAGTACTTC. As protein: CASSQPLADVDYSPSREQYF.

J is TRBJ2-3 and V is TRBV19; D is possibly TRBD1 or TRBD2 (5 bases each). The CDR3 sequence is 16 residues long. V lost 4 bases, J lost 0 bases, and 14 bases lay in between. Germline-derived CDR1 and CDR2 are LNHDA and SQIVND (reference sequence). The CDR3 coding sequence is TGTGCCAGTAGTAACTGGGGGTTTTCTAGCACAGATACGCAGTATTTT. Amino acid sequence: CASSNWGFSSTDTQYF.

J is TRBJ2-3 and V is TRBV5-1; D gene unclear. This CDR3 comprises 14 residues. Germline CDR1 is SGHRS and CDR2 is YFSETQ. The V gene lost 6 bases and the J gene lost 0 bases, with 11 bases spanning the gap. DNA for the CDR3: TGCGCCAGCACGGCATCCCCCAGCACAGATACGCAGTATTTT. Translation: CASTASPSTDTQYF.

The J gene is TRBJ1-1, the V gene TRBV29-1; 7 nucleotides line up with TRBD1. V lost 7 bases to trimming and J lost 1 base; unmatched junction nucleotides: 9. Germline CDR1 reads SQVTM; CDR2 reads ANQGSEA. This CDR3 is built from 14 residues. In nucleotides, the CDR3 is TGCAGCGCATGGACAGGTTCTGGGAACACTGAAGCTTTCTTT. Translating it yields CSAWTGSGNTEAFF.

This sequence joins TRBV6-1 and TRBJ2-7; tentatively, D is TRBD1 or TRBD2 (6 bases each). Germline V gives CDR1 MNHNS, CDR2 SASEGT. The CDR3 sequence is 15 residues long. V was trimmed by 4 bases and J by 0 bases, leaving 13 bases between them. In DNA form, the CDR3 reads TGTGCCAGCAGTGTACACAGGGAGGCCTCCTACGAGCAGTACTTC. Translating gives CASSVHREASYEQYF.

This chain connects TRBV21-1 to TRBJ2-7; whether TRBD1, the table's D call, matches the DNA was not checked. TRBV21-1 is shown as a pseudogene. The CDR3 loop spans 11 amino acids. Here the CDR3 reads CASSNRGEQYF. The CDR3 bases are TGTGCCAGCAGCAACAGGGGCGAGCAGTACTTC.

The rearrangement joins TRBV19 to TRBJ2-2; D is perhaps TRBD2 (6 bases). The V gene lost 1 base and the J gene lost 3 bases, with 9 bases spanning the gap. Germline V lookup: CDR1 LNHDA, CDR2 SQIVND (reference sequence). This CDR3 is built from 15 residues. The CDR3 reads CASSIGDSHTGELFF. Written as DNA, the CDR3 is TGTGCCAGTAGTATAGGGGACTCCCACACCGGGGAGCTGTTTTTT.

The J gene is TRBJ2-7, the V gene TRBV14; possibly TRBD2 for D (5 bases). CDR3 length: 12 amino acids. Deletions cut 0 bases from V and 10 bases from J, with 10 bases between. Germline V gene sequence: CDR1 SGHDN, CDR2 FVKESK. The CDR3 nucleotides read TGTGCCAGCAGCCAAGATCGACTATTCCAGTACTTC. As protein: CASSQDRLFQYF.

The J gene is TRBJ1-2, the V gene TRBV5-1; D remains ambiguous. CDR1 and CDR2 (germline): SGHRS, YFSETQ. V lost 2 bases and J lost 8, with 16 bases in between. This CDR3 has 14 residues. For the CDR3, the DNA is TGCGCCAGCAGCTTCGGAGACCGAACGGGAGGCTACACCTTC. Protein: CASSFGDRTGGYTF.

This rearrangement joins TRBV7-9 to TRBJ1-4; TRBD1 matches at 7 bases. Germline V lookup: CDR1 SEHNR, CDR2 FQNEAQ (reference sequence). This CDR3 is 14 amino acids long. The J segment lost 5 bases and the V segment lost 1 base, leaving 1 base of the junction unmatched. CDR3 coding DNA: TGTGCCAGCAGCTTAGGACAGGGAAATGAAAAACTGTTTTTT. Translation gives CASSLGQGNEKLFF.

As DNA, the CDR3 is TGTGCCAGCAGCTTAACAGGGGAGGGGGCTGAAGCTTTCTTT. Protein product: CASSLTGEGAEAFF. J is TRBJ1-1 and V is TRBV11-2; 7 nucleotides agree with TRBD1. Trimming took 2 bases from V and 6 from J; bases not matched to a gene: 6. Germline loops: CDR1 SGHAT, CDR2 FQNNGV. This CDR3 comprises 14 residues.

The CDR3 region has the DNA TGTGCCAGCAGTTTATCGGACAGTTACGAGCAGTACTTC. It specifies CASSLSDSYEQYF. The chain employs TRBV27 and TRBJ2-7, with a tentative D call TRBD1 (6 bases). The CDR3 runs to 13 residues. V was cut by 0 bases and J by 4 bases, with 7 bases left in between. Per the germline V gene, CDR1 is MNHEY and CDR2 is SMNVEV (reference sequence).

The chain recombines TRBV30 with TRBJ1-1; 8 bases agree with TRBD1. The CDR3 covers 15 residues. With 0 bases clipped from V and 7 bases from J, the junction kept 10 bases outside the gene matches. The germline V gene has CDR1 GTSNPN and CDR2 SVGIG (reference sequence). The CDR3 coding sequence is TGTGCCTGGAGTGTTCAGGGGGCGCAGAGTAGTGAAGCTTTCTTT. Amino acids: CAWSVQGAQSSEAFF.

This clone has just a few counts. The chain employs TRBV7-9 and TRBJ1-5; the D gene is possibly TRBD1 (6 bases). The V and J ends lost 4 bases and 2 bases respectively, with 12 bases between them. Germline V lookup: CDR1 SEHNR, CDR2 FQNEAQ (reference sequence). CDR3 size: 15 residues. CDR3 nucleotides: TGTGCCAGCAGCTCAACAGGGAGCGGCAATCAGCCCCAGCATTTT. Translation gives CASSSTGSGNQPQHF. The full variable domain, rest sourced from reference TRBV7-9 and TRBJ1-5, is DTGVSQNPRHKITKRGQNVTFRCDPISEHNRLYWYRQTLGQGPEFLTYFQNEAQLEKSRLLSDRFSAERPKGSFSTLEIQRTEQGDSAMYLCASSSTGSGNQPQHFGDGTRLSIL.

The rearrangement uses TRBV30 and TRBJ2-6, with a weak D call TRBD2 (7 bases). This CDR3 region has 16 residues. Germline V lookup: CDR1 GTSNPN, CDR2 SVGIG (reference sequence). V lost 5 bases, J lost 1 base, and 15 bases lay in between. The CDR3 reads CAWGPGGASGANVLTF. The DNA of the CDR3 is TGTGCCTGGGGCCCGGGGGGCGCGTCTGGGGCCAACGTCCTGACTTTC.

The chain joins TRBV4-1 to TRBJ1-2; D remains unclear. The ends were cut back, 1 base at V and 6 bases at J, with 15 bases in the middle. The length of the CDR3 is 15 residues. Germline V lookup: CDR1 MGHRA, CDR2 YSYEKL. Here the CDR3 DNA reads TGCGCCAGCAGCCAAGCCGTCACCGCAAAGCATGGCTACACCTTC. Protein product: CASSQAVTAKHGYTF.

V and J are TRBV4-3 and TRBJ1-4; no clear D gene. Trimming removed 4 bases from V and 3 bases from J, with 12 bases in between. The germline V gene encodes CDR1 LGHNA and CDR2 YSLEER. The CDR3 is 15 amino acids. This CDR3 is CASSPVGDPNEKLFF. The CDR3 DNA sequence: TGCGCCAGCAGCCCAGTCGGAGATCCTAATGAAAAACTGTTTTTT.